The 31 T cell receptor beta chains reported below all come from one sample, sequenced in a study of CD8+CD57+ T cells in acquired aplastic anemia. Researchers used genomic DNA as the template to profile TCR beta VDJ and CDR3. TCRdb recomputed calls from the reads with MiXCR, one row per CDR3 protein. There are 400,000 to 450,000 distinct CDR3 sequences in the sample; 65% to 80% occur only once, and 3% to 5% lies in the top ten. Sequencing was carried out using sorted CD4+, CD8+, or CD8+CD57+ T cells (not recorded which) from PBMCs. Receptors originate from a human donor in good health, serving as a control.

Of note for this clonotype: Without the conserved terminal phenylalanine or tryptophan, this CDR3 likely stems from a read error. Because the CDR3's place on the DNA is in doubt, the DNA is left out and the CDR3 is given as listed by TCRdb. The rearrangement links TRBV7-9 to TRBJ1-6; the table gives TRBD1 as D, unverified against the DNA. The CDR3 has 12 residues if both end residues are counted. CDR1 is SEHNR and CDR2 is FQNEAQ in the germline V gene (reference sequence). The CDR3 loop reads CASSYRGQRPST.

Of note for this clonotype: A read error is possible here, since a much larger clone lies one base away. This chain uses TRBV5-1 with TRBJ2-3, with 9 bases aligning to TRBD2. Looked up from germline, CDR1 is SGHRS and CDR2 is YFSETQ. This CDR3 has 16 amino acids. Trimming took 4 bases from V and 5 from J; bases not matched to a gene: 11. The CDR3: CASSRGRRGGGDTQYF. The CDR3 nucleotides are TGCGCCAGCAGCCGCGGTAGGCGGGGGGGCGGAGATACGCAGTATTTT.

The rearrangement links TRBV24-1 to TRBJ2-1, with 14 bases identical to TRBD2. The CDR3 extends over 16 amino acids. The J segment lost 7 bases and the V segment lost 4 bases, leaving 5 bases of the junction unmatched. The V gene's germline CDR1 is KGHDR and CDR2 SFDVKD. DNA of the CDR3: TGTGCCACCAGTGACCGACTAGCGGGGGGGAAGAATGAGCAGTTCTTC. It translates to CATSDRLAGGKNEQFF.

The chain couples TRBV5-1 to TRBJ1-2; weak D call: TRBD1 (6 bases). Germline V lookup: CDR1 SGHRS, CDR2 YFSETQ. The V end lost 4 bases, the J end lost 5 bases, and 18 bases lay between the germline ends. This CDR3 contains 15 residues. CDR3 sequence reads: CASSVPGRDTYGYTF. Written as DNA, the CDR3 is TGCGCCAGCAGCGTCCCAGGGAGGGACACATATGGCTACACCTTC.

The CDR3 spells CASSRATGTVLSEQYF. CDR3 nucleotide sequence: TGTGCCAGCAGTCGGGCAACCGGGACGGTCCTTAGTGAGCAGTACTTC. The V gene is TRBV13, the J gene TRBJ2-7; D may match TRBD1 or TRBD2 (5 bases each). This CDR3 is built from 16 residues. Germline values: CDR1 PRHDT, CDR2 FYEKMQ (reference sequence). Trimming removed 6 bases from V and 7 bases from J, with 25 bases in between.

This clonotype was found many times. The V and J genes are TRBV6-2 or TRBV6-3 and TRBJ2-7; 7 nucleotides line up with TRBD1. CDR3 length: 15 amino acids. Germline CDR1 and CDR2: MNHEY and SVGEGT. Losses at the gene ends were 0 bases for V and 2 bases for J; bases not matched to a gene: 4. DNA of the CDR3: TGTGCCAGCAGTTACTCCCGGGACAGCACCTACGAGCAGTACTTC. Protein product: CASSYSRDSTYEQYF.

Remarks on this clonotype: This may arise from a read error, as a much more abundant clone is one base away. The chain joins TRBV6-1 to TRBJ2-1; tentatively, D is TRBD1 (6 bases). Germline assignment: CDR1 MNHNS and CDR2 SASEGT. The CDR3 length is 13 residues. V was shortened by 11 bases and J by 4 bases, with 15 bases between the two germline ends. CDR3 amino acids: CAAGTRVYNEQFF. The CDR3 region has the DNA TGTGCCGCCGGGACAAGGGTTTACAATGAGCAGTTCTTC.

Note on this clonotype: Sequence at one end of the junction differs from germline and may be a read error. The CDR3 sequence is CAGRQGRYEKLFF. CDR3 in DNA: TGCGCCGGCAGACAGGGGAGGTATGAAAAACTGTTTTTT. The gene calls are TRBV4-3 and TRBJ1-4, with TRBD1 matching over 8 bases. The CDR3 extends over 13 amino acids. Germline V lookup: CDR1 LGHNA, CDR2 YSLEER.

Turning to this clonotype: This may arise from a read error, as a much more abundant clone is one base away. This sequence joins TRBV5-1 and TRBJ1-4; D remains ambiguous. Germline lookup yields CDR1 SGHRS and CDR2 YFSETQ. The CDR3 is 17 amino acids. CDR3 DNA sequence: TGCGCCGGCAGCTTGTTCCCGAGGACTGCAACTAATGAAAAACTGTTTTTT. Translation gives CAGSLFPRTATNEKLFF.

This clonotype was seen a handful of times. This CDR3 fails to terminate in the conserved phenylalanine or tryptophan, so it likely reflects a read error. The chain joins TRBV10-3 to TRBJ1-6; 9 bases agree with TRBD1. The CDR3 is 13 residues long. CDR1 and CDR2 from the germline V gene are ENHRY and SYGVKD. V trimming: 10 bases; J trimming: 8 bases; junction bases outside the gene matches: 6. CDR3 coding DNA: TGTGCCACCTTACAGGGGGCAGATTCACCCCTCCACCTT. This encodes CATLQGADSPLHL.

In DNA form, the CDR3 reads TGTGCCAGCAGTTCAAATGGATTCGGAACTAATTCACCCCTCCACTTT. It translates to CASSSNGFGTNSPLHF. The chain carries TRBV7-9 and TRBJ1-6; no reliable D call. Trimming removed 6 bases from V and 6 bases from J, with 18 bases in between. Looked up from germline, CDR1 is SEHNR and CDR2 is FQNEAQ (reference sequence). The CDR3 has 16 amino acids.

This clonotype was seen repeatedly, ten times or more. This rearrangement joins TRBV5-1 to TRBJ2-7; TRBD2 matches at 7 bases. V was pared by 4 bases and J by 3 bases, with 13 bases of the junction left unmatched. This CDR3 spans 16 amino acids. Germline lookup yields CDR1 SGHRS and CDR2 YFSETQ. The CDR3 here is CASSLPEASGLYEQYF. CDR3 nucleotides: TGCGCCAGCAGCCTCCCTGAGGCTAGCGGACTCTACGAGCAGTACTTC.

The DNA of the CDR3 is TGTGCCACCAGCAGAGATATGGGGACGGCTCCTGGCTACACCTTC. Its translation is CATSRDMGTAPGYTF. This chain connects TRBV15 to TRBJ1-2; possible D gene TRBD1, 5 bases. Germline V gives CDR1 LNHNV, CDR2 YYDKDF (reference sequence). The CDR3 has 15 residues. Trimming stripped 0 bases from V and 7 bases from J, with 15 bases between.

V usage is TRBV5-1 and J usage is TRBJ1-2, with 10 bases fitting TRBD1. Germline trimming cut 7 bases from V and 3 bases from J; bases unmatched to any gene: 6. Germline CDR1 is SGHRS and CDR2 is YFSETQ. This CDR3 region has 14 residues. CDR3 coding DNA: TGCGCCAGCGTCGGGACAGGGGCCGACTATGGCTACACCTTC. This codes for CASVGTGADYGYTF.

Turning to this clonotype: Its ends do not fully match the called genes, so a read error is possible. The chain is built from TRBV7-8 and TRBJ2-3; the D is unclear. CDR1 SGHVS and CDR2 FQNEAQ come from the germline V gene. CDR3 length equals 13 residues. The CDR3 loop reads CATSIDRAATQYF. Written as DNA, the CDR3 is TGTGCCACCAGCATAGATAGGGCAGCTACGCAGTATTTT.

About this clonotype itself: A much larger clonotype is one base distant, so this may be a read error. V is TRBV5-1 and J is TRBJ2-2, with D possibly being TRBD2 (5 bases). The CDR3 has 14 residues. Looked up from germline, CDR1 is SGHRS and CDR2 is YFSETQ. Here the CDR3 DNA reads TGTGCCAGCAGCTTGGCAAGGGCAACCGGGGAGCTGTCTTTT. Translation gives CASSLARATGELSF.

Of note for this clonotype: The germline gene is not matched at one end of the junction; a read error may be the cause. The rearrangement joins TRBV7-2 to TRBJ1-5; D uncertain. The CDR3 is 13 residues long. CDR1 is SGHTA and CDR2 is FQGNSA in the germline V gene. Here the CDR3 reads CASSPDGQDTEAF. The CDR3 DNA reads as TGTGCCAGCAGCCCAGACGGCCAGGATACCGAAGCTTTT. The full variable domain, its missing parts supplied by reference TRBV7-2 and TRBJ1-5, is GAGVSQSPSNKVTEKGKDVELRCDPISGHTALYWYRQSLGQGLEFLIYFQGNSAPDKSGLPSDRFSAERTGGSVSTLTIQRTQQEDSAVYLCASSPDGQDTEAFGDGTRLSIL.

Turning to this clonotype: With a much larger clone just one base away, this may be a read error. The rearrangement uses TRBV19 and TRBJ2-2; 7 bases match TRBD1. The CDR3 runs to 20 residues. CDR1 is LNHDA and CDR2 is SQIVND in the germline V gene (reference sequence). V shed 3 bases and J 6 bases; nucleotides not matched to a gene: 22. The CDR3 DNA follows: TGTGCCAGTAGTATGGGGATAGGGGGCGCGCCAACCGGGGACGCCGGGGAGCTGTTTTTT. This sequence encodes CASSMGIGGAPTGDAGELFF.

Turning to this clonotype: An end of the junction differs from the germline gene, which may be a read error. V and J are TRBV11-2 and TRBJ2-3; 9 bases match TRBD2. Germline assignment: CDR1 SGHAT and CDR2 FQNNGV. This CDR3 is built from 16 residues. The CDR3 sequence is CASSAEAGGVTDMQYF. The CDR3 nucleotides are TGTGCCAGCAGCGCGGAAGCGGGGGGCGTCACGGATATGCAGTATTTT.

V and J are TRBV7-2 and TRBJ2-5, with D possibly matching TRBD2 (5 bases). This CDR3 has 15 amino acids. Germline assignment: CDR1 SGHTA and CDR2 FQGNSA. Trimming removed 7 bases from V and 14 bases from J, with 29 bases in between. CDR3 nucleotide sequence: TGTGCCAGCACCCTAGAGCCGTTCTATGACTACACCTTCTACTTC. Translating it yields CASTLEPFYDYTFYF. The full variable domain, completed using reference TRBV7-2 and TRBJ2-5, is GAGVSQSPSNKVTEKGKDVELRCDPISGHTALYWYRQSLGQGLEFLIYFQGNSAPDKSGLPSDRFSAERTGGSVSTLTIQRTQQEDSAVYLCASTLEPFYDYTFYFGPGTRLLVL.

This clonotype is a singleton in its sample. The junction shows a germline mismatch at one end, possibly a read error. The rearrangement joins TRBV7-4 to TRBJ1-1; the D gene is possibly TRBD1 (6 bases). The CDR3 is 11 amino acids. Per germline, CDR1 SGHVT and CDR2 SQSDAQ. DNA for the CDR3: TGTGCCAGCAGATGGGACACGGGGGCCTTTTTT. This translates into CASRWDTGAFF.

Here the CDR3 reads CASSPHREPGNTEAFF. The DNA for the CDR3 is TGTGCCAGTAGTCCCCACAGGGAACCAGGGAACACTGAAGCTTTCTTT. The chain couples TRBV19 to TRBJ1-1; D may be TRBD1 (6 bases). The V end was cut by 5 bases, the J end by 1 base, with 17 bases between. The CDR3 sequence is 16 residues long. Germline assignment: CDR1 LNHDA and CDR2 SQIVND (reference sequence).

The chain is built from TRBV7-2 and TRBJ1-2; TRBD1 matches 7 bases. The CDR3 runs 15 residues. The germline V gene encodes CDR1 SGHTA and CDR2 FQGNSA. J was trimmed by 14 bases and V by 2 bases; bases with no gene match: 17. CDR3 protein: CASSLRQGGNHPQTF. The CDR3 bases are TGTGCCAGCAGCTTAAGACAGGGAGGCAATCATCCCCAGACCTTC.

This clonotype was seen at least ten times. This sequence joins TRBV5-1 and TRBJ2-1; 10 positions agree with TRBD1. The CDR3 is 16 residues long. Germline V lookup: CDR1 SGHRS, CDR2 YFSETQ. V lost 6 bases, J lost 4 bases, and 10 bases stayed unmatched. The CDR3 here is CASIVSPGQGYNEQFF. The CDR3 nucleotides are TGCGCCAGCATCGTCTCACCGGGACAGGGGTACAATGAGCAGTTCTTC.

In this sample, this clonotype turned up a few times. The V and J genes are TRBV9 and TRBJ1-1, with D maybe TRBD1 (5 bases). Trimming took 3 bases from V and 1 from J, leaving 13 bases between them. The V gene's germline CDR1 is SGDLS and CDR2 YYNGEE. The CDR3 is 15 residues long. For the CDR3, the DNA is TGTGCCAGCAGCGCAGTACAGGCACCGAACACTGAAGCTTTCTTT. Its translation is CASSAVQAPNTEAFF.

This clonotype was detected ten times or more. J is TRBJ1-3 and V is TRBV15; D is undetermined. Trimming removed 5 bases from V and 2 bases from J, with 10 bases in between. CDR1 and CDR2 from the germline V gene are LNHNV and YYDKDF (reference sequence). CDR3 size: 14 residues. CDR3 sequence (DNA): TGTGCCACCAGCCCCCGTACTACTGGAAACACCATATATTTT. It encodes CATSPRTTGNTIYF.

The genes are TRBV12-5 and TRBJ1-2; TRBD1 might be the D (5 bases). CDR1 is LGHNT and CDR2 is FRNRAP in the germline V gene. Trimming cost V 0 bases and J 5 bases, with 28 bases left between them. This CDR3 has 20 amino acids. The CDR3 DNA reads as TGTGCTAGTGGTTTGGTACGGGGACCGAGGGTTGATCAAACCCTTTATGGCTACACCTTC. It codes for CASGLVRGPRVDQTLYGYTF.

Points on this clonotype: It is unclear where the CDR3 begins or ends on the DNA, so no DNA is shown, and the CDR3 is as TCRdb lists it. V is TRBV29-1 and J is TRBJ1-1; whether TRBD1, the table's D call, matches the DNA was not checked. The CDR3 comprises 12 residues, both ends counted. The V gene's germline CDR1 is SQVTM and CDR2 ANQGSEA. CDR3: CSFGPGMTEAFF.

Worth noting for this clonotype: With a much larger clone just one base away, this may be a read error. This sequence joins TRBV19 and TRBJ1-4, with D perhaps TRBD1 (5 bases). The CDR3 covers 15 residues. In germline, CDR1 is LNHDA, CDR2 SQIVND (reference sequence). The CDR3 nucleotides read TGTGCCAGAAGTATAGCGCGGAAGGGGAATGAAAAACTGTTTTTT. Translated, it gives CARSIARKGNEKLFF.

The count of this clonotype is one. The chain recombines TRBV7-9 with TRBJ2-1; 8 bases align to TRBD2. The germline CDR1 and CDR2 sequences are SEHNR and FQNEAQ (reference sequence). The CDR3 sequence is 14 residues long. Unmatched junction bases numbered 3, after V lost 3 bases and J lost 5 bases. The CDR3, as DNA: TGTGCCAGCAGCTTTCGGGGGGGCCACAATGAGCAGTTCTTC. It codes for CASSFRGGHNEQFF.

The sample holds many counts of this clonotype. The V call is TRBV6-1, the J call TRBJ2-1; D possibly corresponds to TRBD2 (6 bases). The CDR3 length is 16 residues. V was clipped by 6 bases and J by 0 bases, with 15 bases between them. The V gene's germline CDR1 is MNHNS and CDR2 SASEGT. The CDR3: CASRDWEELSYNEQFF. The CDR3 DNA sequence: TGTGCCAGCAGAGACTGGGAGGAACTCTCCTACAATGAGCAGTTCTTC.